This entry concerns a single T cell receptor beta chain. Antigen unknown. This entry is derived from a study of T cells expressing NK-cell markers. Study-wide context: One of eight sequenced donors was HCMV-seronegative; the other seven were seropositive.

One entry per CDR3 protein, without DNA, is what TCRdb gives after re-calling the 5' RACE reads. This sample's table has some 440,000 distinct CDR3 sequences. Study-level findings and limits: In 5 or 6 donors, dominant CD3+CD56+NKG2C+ clonotypes ranked among the top 10 CD8+ clonotypes. The same clonotypes also predominated in the CD3+CD56-NKG2C+ fraction of several donors.

This CDR3 has 12 amino acids. Germline CDR1 is SGHRS and CDR2 is YFSETQ. The chain carries TRBV5-1 and TRBJ2-7; the TCRdb D gene call, TRBD1, has no DNA to confirm it. The sequencing sample was made of blood T cells: a sorted CD56 or NKG2C T cell subset, CD4+ or CD8+ T cells, or bulk PBMC T cells (not recorded which). This TCR was recovered from a woman between 50 and 59 years old in good health. CDR3: CASRGQGYEQYF.